Following are 21 T cell receptor beta chains from one sample sequenced in a study of T cell repertoires in aging, cancer and after chemotherapy. TRB rearrangements spanning V, D and J were amplified using mixed TRB-A/B primers. TCRdb recomputed calls from the multiplex PCR reads with MiXCR, one row per CDR3 protein. The sample yields 1,400 or so distinct CDR3 sequences, 24% seen once. The template was genomic DNA from peripheral blood, not RNA. The specimen was blood. Receptor source: a human donor in good health.

As to this clonotype: The junction departs from the called germline gene at one end, perhaps through a read error. The chain uses TRBV18 and TRBJ1-1; 8 nucleotides align to TRBD1. The V gene's germline CDR1 is KGHSH and CDR2 LQKENI. The CDR3 contains 16 residues. The CDR3 DNA reads as TGTGCCAGCTCACGGGACAGGATGCGGTGGAACACTGAAGCTTTATTT. Protein sequence: CASSRDRMRWNTEALF. Complete variable domain (other parts from reference TRBV18 and TRBJ1-1): NAGVMQNPRHLVRRRGQEARLRCSPMKGHSHVYWYRQLPEEGLKFMVYLQKENIIDESGMPKERFSAEFPKEGPSILRIQQVVRGDSAAYFCASSRDRMRWNTEALFGQGTRLTVV.

This clonotype ranks as medium-sized. The chain links TRBV5-4 to TRBJ2-1, with D possibly matching TRBD1 (6 bases). V lost 4 bases to trimming and J lost 0 bases, with 8 bases between them. The CDR3 loop spans 14 amino acids. Germline assignment: CDR1 SGHNT and CDR2 YYREEE (reference sequence). CDR3 sequence reads: CASSPDSSYNEQFF. DNA for the CDR3: TGTGCCAGCAGCCCGGACAGCTCCTACAATGAGCAGTTCTTC.

The V and J genes are TRBV19 and TRBJ2-1, with 11 bases fitting TRBD2. V shed 3 bases, J shed 1 base, and the junction held 5 bases outside the gene matches. The CDR3 loop spans 17 amino acids. The V gene's germline CDR1 is LNHDA and CDR2 SQIVND (reference sequence). The CDR3 region is CASSIVAGGFSYNEQFF. In nucleotides, the CDR3 is TGTGCCAGTAGTATTGTAGCGGGAGGGTTTTCCTACAATGAGCAGTTCTTC.

This clonotype rates as medium-sized. This chain connects TRBV5-5 to TRBJ2-5; D gene ambiguous. The CDR3 is 12 amino acids. Trimming removed 2 bases at V and 2 bases at J, with 4 bases between. Per the germline V gene, CDR1 is SGHKS and CDR2 is YYEKEE (reference sequence). CDR3 bases: TGTGCCAGCAGCTTTGAACAAGAGACCCAGTACTTC. Amino acid sequence: CASSFEQETQYF. The variable domain in full, completed from reference TRBV5-5 and TRBJ2-5, reads DAGVTQSPTHLIKTRGQQVTLRCSPISGHKSVSWYQQVLGQGPQFIFQYYEKEERGRGNFPDRFSARQFPNYSSELNVNALLLGDSALYLCASSFEQETQYFGPGTRLLVL.

This clonotype was observed a few times. V gene TRBV28 combines with J gene TRBJ1-2; D gene uncertain. Germline CDR1 MDHEN, CDR2 SYDVKM. The ends were cut back, 8 bases at V and 9 bases at J, with 19 bases in the middle. The CDR3 runs to 13 residues. CDR3 region: CASEALRISSYTF. The DNA of the CDR3 is TGTGCCAGCGAGGCCCTCCGGATTTCTAGCTACACCTTC.

V usage is TRBV11-3 and J usage is TRBJ2-2; 10 bases fit TRBD1. Germline trimming cut 2 bases from V and 3 bases from J; bases unmatched to any gene: 6. CDR1 is SGHNT, CDR2 YENEEA, per germline. CDR3 length: 17 residues. The CDR3 nucleotides read TGTGCCAGCAGCTTACTCCACGACAGGGGGCACACCGGGGAGCTGTTTTTT. It translates to CASSLLHDRGHTGELFF.

V is TRBV27 and J is TRBJ2-6, with D possibly TRBD1 on 6 matching bases. Looked up from germline, CDR1 is MNHEY and CDR2 is SMNVEV (reference sequence). Trimming took 5 bases from V and 4 from J, leaving 12 bases between them. There are 15 residues in the CDR3. The CDR3 nucleotides are TGTGCCAGCAGTGCGCCAGACAGGGGGGCCAACGTCCTGACTTTC. Amino acid sequence: CASSAPDRGANVLTF.

This clonotype ranks as medium-sized (0.01 to 0.1%). The rearrangement uses TRBV5-4 and TRBJ1-4, with 9 bases lining up with TRBD1. The V segment lost 4 bases and the J segment 7 bases; nucleotides outside the gene matches: 11. CDR3 length equals 16 residues. The germline V gene encodes CDR1 SGHNT and CDR2 YYREEE (reference sequence). CDR3 DNA sequence: TGTGCCAGCAGCCAAAGCGGCGGGACAGGGCGTGAAAAACTGTTTTTT. Protein product: CASSQSGGTGREKLFF.

By share, this clonotype ranks as large (0.1 to 1%). The rearrangement uses TRBV29-1 and TRBJ1-4; D might be TRBD1 (6 bases). The CDR3 covers 12 residues. V was clipped by 6 bases and J by 8 bases, with 13 bases between them. CDR1 is SQVTM and CDR2 is ANQGSEA in the germline V gene. CDR3 sequence (DNA): TGCAGCGTGAACAGGGAAGGGGAAAAACTGTTTTTT. This sequence encodes CSVNREGEKLFF.

Within the sample, this clonotype is medium-sized. The chain employs TRBV10-3 and TRBJ2-1, with 14 nucleotides matching TRBD2. The CDR3 sequence is 16 residues long. The V gene end was trimmed by 5 bases and the J gene end by 9 bases; junction bases not matched to a gene: 9. Germline V lookup: CDR1 ENHRY, CDR2 SYGVKD. The CDR3 bases are TGTGCCATCAGTCCCGCGGGACTAGCGGGAGTAAGTGAGCAGTTCTTC. Amino acids: CAISPAGLAGVSEQFF.

This clonotype has just a few counts. This chain joins TRBV4-2 and TRBJ1-2; D is unclear. CDR3 size: 14 residues. V was cut by 0 bases and J by 6 bases, with 11 bases left in between. The germline V gene has CDR1 LGHNA and CDR2 YNFKEQ. CDR3 sequence reads: CASSQDRLVDGYTF. The CDR3 nucleotides read TGTGCCAGCAGCCAAGATCGGTTGGTGGATGGCTACACCTTC.

This clonotype is judged medium-sized. The J gene is TRBJ1-2, the V gene TRBV5-1; D unclear. Germline loops: CDR1 SGHRS, CDR2 YFSETQ. The ends were cut back, 0 bases at V and 7 bases at J, with 10 bases in the middle. The CDR3 is 13 residues long. As DNA, the CDR3 is TGCGCCAGCAGCTTGGAGTCTCTCACTGGCTACACCTTC. This gives the protein CASSLESLTGYTF.

The sample holds a few counts of this clonotype. The V gene is TRBV7-2, the J gene TRBJ2-6; D unresolved. The V and J ends lost 5 bases and 0 bases respectively, with 17 bases between them. The CDR3 runs 18 residues. Per the germline V gene, CDR1 is SGHTA and CDR2 is FQGNSA. CDR3 residues: CASSRKYLGNSGANVLTF. The DNA of the CDR3 is TGTGCCAGCAGCCGTAAATACCTAGGAAACTCTGGGGCCAACGTCCTGACTTTC.

This clonotype is deemed medium-sized. The chain links TRBV27 to TRBJ1-2; D is undetermined. Trimming took off 2 bases at V and 4 bases at J, with 5 bases between the two ends. Germline CDR1 reads MNHEY; CDR2 reads SMNVEV (reference sequence). The CDR3 covers 12 residues. The CDR3 DNA sequence: TGTGCCAGCAGTTTACAAGGCTATGGCTACACCTTC. Amino acids: CASSLQGYGYTF.

This clonotype is large within its sample. The CDR3 reads CASTTTGQGTDTQYF. In DNA form, the CDR3 reads TGTGCCAGCACCACCACGGGACAGGGGACAGATACGCAGTATTTT. The genes are TRBV6-5 and TRBJ2-3; 10 bases are shared with TRBD1. There are 15 residues in the CDR3. V lost 7 bases, J lost 3 bases, and 7 bases stayed unmatched. From germline, CDR1 is MNHEY and CDR2 SVGAGI.

As concerns this clonotype: A much larger clonotype is one base distant, so this may be a read error. CDR3 amino acids: CASSPTSTDQINTEAFF. The CDR3 nucleotides are TGTGCCAGTAGTCCGACTTCGACAGACCAAATAAACACTGAAGCTTTCTTT. The chain employs TRBV19 and TRBJ1-1; a weak D match, TRBD1 (5 bases). The V and J ends lost 5 bases and 2 bases respectively, with 21 bases between them. The germline CDR1 and CDR2 sequences are LNHDA and SQIVND (reference sequence). The CDR3 length is 17 residues.

V is TRBV24-1 and J is TRBJ2-3; 7 bases align to TRBD2. Trimming removed 0 bases from V and 1 base from J; junction bases left unmatched: 3. In germline, CDR1 is KGHDR, CDR2 SFDVKD. The CDR3 contains 16 residues. The CDR3 DNA follows: TGTGCCACCAGTGATTTGGGACTAGGTGGCACAGATACGCAGTATTTT. Encoded protein: CATSDLGLGGTDTQYF.

In this sample, this clonotype is large. The rearrangement links TRBV19 to TRBJ2-1; 7 bases align to TRBD2. Trimming at V came to 10 bases and at J to 5 bases, leaving 14 bases not matched to a gene. This CDR3 spans 15 amino acids. Germline V lookup: CDR1 LNHDA, CDR2 SQIVND (reference sequence). This CDR3 is CATRSGWGGNNEQFF. For the CDR3, the DNA is TGTGCCACCCGCTCGGGGTGGGGAGGGAACAATGAGCAGTTCTTC.

This clonotype is termed large. V gene TRBV12-3 or TRBV12-4 combines with J gene TRBJ2-2; 7 bases map to TRBD2. V shed 5 bases, J shed 4 bases, and the junction held 7 bases outside the gene matches. CDR3 length: 15 amino acids. CDR3 sequence: CASSPGGSVTGELFF. DNA for the CDR3: TGTGCCAGCAGTCCCGGGGGGAGCGTCACCGGGGAGCTGTTTTTT.

The rearrangement joins TRBV10-3 to TRBJ2-5; 11 bases are shared with TRBD1. In germline, CDR1 is ENHRY, CDR2 SYGVKD. J gave up 5 bases and V 7 bases, and 3 bases lay outside the gene matches. The length of the CDR3 is 13 residues. CDR3 protein: CAINGQGAETQYF. CDR3 nucleotide sequence: TGTGCCATCAACGGACAGGGGGCCGAGACCCAGTACTTC.

CDR3 in DNA: TGCAGTGCTAGAGACGGACTTGACAATGAGCAGTTCTTC. It encodes CSARDGLDNEQFF. This chain joins TRBV20-1 and TRBJ2-1, with TRBD2 as a possible D gene (5 bases). Trimming took 0 bases from V and 5 from J, leaving 8 bases between them. CDR3 size: 13 residues. Per germline, CDR1 DFQATT and CDR2 SNEGSKA (reference sequence).